The entry that follows covers one TCR beta chain sequence. This entry comes from a study of Ad26.COV2.S vaccination and SARS-CoV-2 variants. Some clones are missing from TCRdb's copy, which holds only in-frame ones; the method was immunoSEQ multiplex PCR. The top ten hold 3.5% of the sample, which has about 400,000 clones, more than 85% seen once. The sample's treatment: around 19 received Ad26.COV2.S at low or high dose, single or two shots; about 5 received placebo; per-sample allocation not given. All samples were drawn on day 63, counting from the first vaccine or placebo injection. An Ad26 vector expressing Wuhan-strain SARS-CoV-2 spike served as the vaccine. The specimen was peripheral blood, collected in a trial of Ad26.COV2.S vaccine versus placebo. This clonotype was obtained from a person aged 18-65 years who received the Ad26.COV2.S COVID-19 vaccine or a placebo.

For the CDR3, the DNA is TGTGCCAGCAGTCCAAGCATCTCTGGAAACACCATATATTTT. Translation: CASSPSISGNTIYF. The chain links TRBV6-5 to TRBJ1-3; D remains ambiguous. CDR1 and CDR2 (germline): MNHEY, SVGAGI. Trimming took off 5 bases at V and 0 bases at J, with 8 bases between the two ends. The CDR3 totals 14 residues.